This TCR beta chain was sequenced during a study of T-cell memory formation after mild COVID-19. Study-wide results and caveats: Among CD4+ contracting clones, most were CM and EM, and CD8+ ones EMRA.

Unmatched junction bases numbered 16, after V lost 5 bases and J lost 0 bases. CDR3 length: 19 residues. Germline lookup yields CDR1 SEHNR and CDR2 FQNEAQ (reference sequence). Sample barcodes and UMIs were carried by the TCR alpha and TCR beta cDNA libraries that 5'RACE generated with constant-segment primers. TCRdb itself ran the 5' RACE reads through MiXCR, one entry per CDR3 protein. Here the sample spans 170,000 or so distinct CDR3 sequences, over 20% being singletons. A few counts support this clonotype. What it binds is not known. What was sequenced was PBMCs or a T cell subset sorted from them (not recorded which). This receptor was obtained from an adult woman who had mild COVID-19 (a few samples of this study predate the infection). Cell type and time point are not known. The V gene is TRBV7-9, the J gene TRBJ1-3; TRBD1 aligns across 7 bases. The CDR3 sequence is CASSHLRARQGSSGNTIYF. The CDR3 DNA follows: TGTGCCAGCAGCCACCTTAGAGCCCGACAGGGCTCCTCTGGAAACACCATATATTTT.